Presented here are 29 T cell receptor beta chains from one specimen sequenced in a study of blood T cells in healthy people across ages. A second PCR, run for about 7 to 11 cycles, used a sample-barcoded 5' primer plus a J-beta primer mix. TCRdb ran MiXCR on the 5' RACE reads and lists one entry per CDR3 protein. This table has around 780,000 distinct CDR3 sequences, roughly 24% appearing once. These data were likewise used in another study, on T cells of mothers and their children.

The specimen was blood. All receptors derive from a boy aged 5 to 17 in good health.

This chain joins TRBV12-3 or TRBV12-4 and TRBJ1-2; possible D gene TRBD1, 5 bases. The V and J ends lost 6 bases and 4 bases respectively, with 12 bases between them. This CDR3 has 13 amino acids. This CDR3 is CASRYQGLYGYTF. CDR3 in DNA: TGTGCCAGCAGATACCAGGGACTCTATGGCTACACCTTC.

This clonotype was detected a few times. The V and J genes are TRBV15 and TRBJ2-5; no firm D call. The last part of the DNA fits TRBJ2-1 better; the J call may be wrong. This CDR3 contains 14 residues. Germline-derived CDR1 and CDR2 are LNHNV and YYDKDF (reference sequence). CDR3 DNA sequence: TGTGCCACCAGCAGAGATCCGGCGGCCAATGAGCAGTTCTTC. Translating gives CATSRDPAANEQFF.

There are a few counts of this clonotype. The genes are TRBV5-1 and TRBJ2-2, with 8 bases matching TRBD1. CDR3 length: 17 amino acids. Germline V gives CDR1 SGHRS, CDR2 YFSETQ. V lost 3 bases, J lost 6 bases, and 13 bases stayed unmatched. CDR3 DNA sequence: TGCGCCAGCAGCTCCAGTGCTGGGACAGGTATCCCCGGGGAGCTGTTTTTT. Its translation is CASSSSAGTGIPGELFF.

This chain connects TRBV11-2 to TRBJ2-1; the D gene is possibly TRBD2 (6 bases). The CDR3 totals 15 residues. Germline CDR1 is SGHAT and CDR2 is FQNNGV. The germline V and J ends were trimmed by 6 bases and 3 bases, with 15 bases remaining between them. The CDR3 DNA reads TGTGCCAGCAGGTCACCTGCGGGGAGCTACAATGAGCAGTTCTTC. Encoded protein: CASRSPAGSYNEQFF.

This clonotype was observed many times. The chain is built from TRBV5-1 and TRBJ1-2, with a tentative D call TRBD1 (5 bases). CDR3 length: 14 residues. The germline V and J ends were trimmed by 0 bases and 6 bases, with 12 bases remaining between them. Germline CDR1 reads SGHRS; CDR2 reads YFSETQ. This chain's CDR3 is CASSLASGRDGYTF. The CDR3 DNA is TGCGCCAGCAGCTTGGCCTCAGGGCGGGATGGCTACACCTTC.

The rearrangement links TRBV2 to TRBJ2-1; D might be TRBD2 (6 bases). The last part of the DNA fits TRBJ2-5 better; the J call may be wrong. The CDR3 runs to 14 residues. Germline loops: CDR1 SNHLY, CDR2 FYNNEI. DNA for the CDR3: TGTGCCAGCAAAATAGGGACTTCCCAAGAGACCCAGTACTTC. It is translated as CASKIGTSQETQYF.

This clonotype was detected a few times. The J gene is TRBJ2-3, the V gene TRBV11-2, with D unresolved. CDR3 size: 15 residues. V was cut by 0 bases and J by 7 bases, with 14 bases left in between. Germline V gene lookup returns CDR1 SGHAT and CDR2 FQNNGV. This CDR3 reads CASSLEGAYEYTQYF. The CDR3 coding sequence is TGTGCCAGCAGCTTAGAGGGCGCCTACGAGTATACGCAGTATTTT.

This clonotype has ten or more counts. The CDR3 nucleotides read TGTGCCAGCAGTGACAGGGAACGGGGCTACACCTTC. Its translation: CASSDRERGYTF. The V call is TRBV12-3 or TRBV12-4, the J call TRBJ1-2; 7 bases align to TRBD1. The length of the CDR3 is 12 residues. V lost 5 bases and J lost 8; bases outside the gene matches: 5.

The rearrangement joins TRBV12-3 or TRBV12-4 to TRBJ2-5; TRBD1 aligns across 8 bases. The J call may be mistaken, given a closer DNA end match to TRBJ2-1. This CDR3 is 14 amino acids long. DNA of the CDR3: TGTGCCAGCAGTTTAGGGACAGGGAGTAATGAGCAGTTCTTC. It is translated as CASSLGTGSNEQFF.

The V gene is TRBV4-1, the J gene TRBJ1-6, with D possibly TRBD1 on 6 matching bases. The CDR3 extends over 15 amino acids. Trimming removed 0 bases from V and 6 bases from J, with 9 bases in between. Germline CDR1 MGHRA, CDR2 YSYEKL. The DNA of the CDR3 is TGCGCCAGCAGCCAAGATATACAGGGTAATTCACCCCTCCACTTT. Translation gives CASSQDIQGNSPLHF.

CDR3 in amino acids: CASSRETRGVDYTF. The CDR3 coding sequence is TGTGCCAGCAGCCGGGAGACTCGGGGGGTTGACTACACCTTC. This chain links TRBV7-3 with TRBJ1-2; a possible D gene is TRBD1 (5 bases). The CDR3 covers 14 residues. Germline V gives CDR1 SGHTA, CDR2 FQGTGA. V gave up 5 bases and J gave up 10 bases, with 20 bases separating them. Based on the CDR3 plus reference TRBV7-3 and TRBJ1-2, the full variable domain is GAGVSQTPSNKVTEKGKYVELRCDPISGHTALYWYRQSLGQGPEFLIYFQGTGAADDSGLPNDRFFAVRPEGSVSTLKIQRTERGDSAVYLCASSRETRGVDYTFGSGTRLTVV.

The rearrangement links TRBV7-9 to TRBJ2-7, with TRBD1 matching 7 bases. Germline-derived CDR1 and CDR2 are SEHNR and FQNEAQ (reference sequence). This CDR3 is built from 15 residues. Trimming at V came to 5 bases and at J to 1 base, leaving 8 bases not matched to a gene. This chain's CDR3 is CASSLGGFRSYEQYF. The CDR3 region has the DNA TGTGCCAGCAGCCTAGGGGGCTTTCGGTCCTACGAGCAGTACTTC. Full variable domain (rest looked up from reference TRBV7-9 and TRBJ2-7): DTGVSQNPRHKITKRGQNVTFRCDPISEHNRLYWYRQTLGQGPEFLTYFQNEAQLEKSRLLSDRFSAERPKGSFSTLEIQRTEQGDSAMYLCASSLGGFRSYEQYFGPGTRLTVT.

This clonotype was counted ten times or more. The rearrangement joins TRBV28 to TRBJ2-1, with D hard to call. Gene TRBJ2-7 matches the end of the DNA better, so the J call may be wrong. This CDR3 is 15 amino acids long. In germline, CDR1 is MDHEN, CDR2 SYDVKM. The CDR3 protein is CASSLWRTTHNEQYF. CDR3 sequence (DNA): TGTGCCAGCAGTTTATGGCGGACCACCCACAACGAGCAGTACTTC.

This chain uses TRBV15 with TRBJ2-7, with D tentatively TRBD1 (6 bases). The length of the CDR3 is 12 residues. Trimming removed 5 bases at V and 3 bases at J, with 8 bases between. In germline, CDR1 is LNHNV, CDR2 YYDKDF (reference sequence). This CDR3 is CATSGDNYEQYF. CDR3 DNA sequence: TGTGCCACCAGCGGGGACAACTACGAGCAGTACTTC.

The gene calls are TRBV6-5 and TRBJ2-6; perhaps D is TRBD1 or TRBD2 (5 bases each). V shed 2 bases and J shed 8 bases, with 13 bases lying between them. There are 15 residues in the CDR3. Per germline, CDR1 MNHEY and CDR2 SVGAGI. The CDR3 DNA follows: TGTGCCAGCAGTTACGGAAGATGGGGACCCAACGTCCTGACTTTC. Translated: CASSYGRWGPNVLTF.

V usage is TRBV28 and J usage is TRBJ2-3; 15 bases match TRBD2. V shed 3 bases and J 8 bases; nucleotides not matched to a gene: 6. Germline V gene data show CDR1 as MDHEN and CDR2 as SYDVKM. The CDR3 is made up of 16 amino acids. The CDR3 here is CASSFPGTSGGTTQYF. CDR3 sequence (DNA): TGTGCCAGCAGTTTCCCCGGGACTAGCGGGGGGACTACGCAGTATTTT.

CDR3 sequence: CASSEVNSRSETQYF. The CDR3 nucleotides are TGTGCCAGCAGTGAAGTAAACAGTCGGTCCGAGACCCAGTACTTC. This sequence joins TRBV6-1 and TRBJ2-5; D is ambiguous. The V gene lost 1 base and the J gene lost 5 bases, with 14 bases spanning the gap. The CDR3 is made up of 15 amino acids. Germline CDR1 reads MNHNS; CDR2 reads SASEGT.

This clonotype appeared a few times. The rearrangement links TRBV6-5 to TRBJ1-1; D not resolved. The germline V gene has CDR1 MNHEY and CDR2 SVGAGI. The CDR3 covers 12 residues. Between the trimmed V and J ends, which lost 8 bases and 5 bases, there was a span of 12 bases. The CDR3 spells CASGYSWTEAFF. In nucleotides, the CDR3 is TGTGCCAGCGGGTATAGTTGGACTGAAGCTTTCTTT.

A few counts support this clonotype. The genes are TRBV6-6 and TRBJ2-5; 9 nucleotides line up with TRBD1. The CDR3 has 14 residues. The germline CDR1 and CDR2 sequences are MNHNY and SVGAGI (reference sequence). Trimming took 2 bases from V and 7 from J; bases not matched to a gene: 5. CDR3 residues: CASSYTTGGGTQYF. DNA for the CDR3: TGTGCCAGCAGTTACACGACAGGGGGGGGGACCCAGTACTTC.

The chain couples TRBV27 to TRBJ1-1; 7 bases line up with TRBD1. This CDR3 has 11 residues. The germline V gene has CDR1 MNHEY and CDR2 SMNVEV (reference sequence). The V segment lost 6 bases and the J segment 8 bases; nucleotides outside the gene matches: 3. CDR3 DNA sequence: TGTGCCAGCAGGGGCAGGGGGGAAGCTTTCTTT. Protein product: CASRGRGEAFF.

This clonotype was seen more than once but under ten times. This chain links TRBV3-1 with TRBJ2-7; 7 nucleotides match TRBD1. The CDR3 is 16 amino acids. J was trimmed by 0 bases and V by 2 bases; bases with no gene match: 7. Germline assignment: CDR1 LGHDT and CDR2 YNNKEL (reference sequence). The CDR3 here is CASSQYTRDSSYEQYF. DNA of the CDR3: TGTGCCAGCAGCCAATACACCCGGGACAGCTCCTACGAGCAGTACTTC.

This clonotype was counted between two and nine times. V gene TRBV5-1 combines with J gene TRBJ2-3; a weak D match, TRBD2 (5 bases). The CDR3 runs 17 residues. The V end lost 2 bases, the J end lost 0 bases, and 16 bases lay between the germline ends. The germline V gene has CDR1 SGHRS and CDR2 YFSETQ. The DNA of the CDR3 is TGCGCCAGCAGCTTTAGCCGGGGAGATACTAGCACAGATACGCAGTATTTT. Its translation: CASSFSRGDTSTDTQYF.

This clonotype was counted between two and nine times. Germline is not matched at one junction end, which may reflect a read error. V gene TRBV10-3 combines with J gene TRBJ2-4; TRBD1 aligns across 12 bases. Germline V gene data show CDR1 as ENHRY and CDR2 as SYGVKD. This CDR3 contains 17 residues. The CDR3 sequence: CAISNTGTGGGGNIRYF. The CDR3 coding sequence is TGTGCCATCAGTAATACCGGGACAGGGGGCGGTGGAAACATTCGGTACTTC.

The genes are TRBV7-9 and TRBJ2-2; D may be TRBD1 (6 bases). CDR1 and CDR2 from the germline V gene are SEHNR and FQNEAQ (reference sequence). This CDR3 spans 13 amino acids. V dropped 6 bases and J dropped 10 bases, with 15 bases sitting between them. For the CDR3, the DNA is TGTGCCAGCAGGGCTCAGGGGTTATCGGAGCTGTTTTTT. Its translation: CASRAQGLSELFF.

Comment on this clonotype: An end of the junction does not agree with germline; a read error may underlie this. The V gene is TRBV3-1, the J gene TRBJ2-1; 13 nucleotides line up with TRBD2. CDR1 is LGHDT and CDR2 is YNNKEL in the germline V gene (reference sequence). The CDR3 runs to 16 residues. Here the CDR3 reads CASSLWTSGGMVEQFF. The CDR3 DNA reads TGTGCCAGTAGCCTATGGACTAGCGGGGGAATGGTTGAGCAGTTCTTC.

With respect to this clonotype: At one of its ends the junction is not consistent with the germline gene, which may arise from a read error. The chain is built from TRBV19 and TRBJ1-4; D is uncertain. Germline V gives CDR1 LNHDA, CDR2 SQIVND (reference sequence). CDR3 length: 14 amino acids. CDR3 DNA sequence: TGTGCCAGTAGTATGGGTCAGAGAAATGGAAAACTGTTTTTT. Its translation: CASSMGQRNGKLFF.

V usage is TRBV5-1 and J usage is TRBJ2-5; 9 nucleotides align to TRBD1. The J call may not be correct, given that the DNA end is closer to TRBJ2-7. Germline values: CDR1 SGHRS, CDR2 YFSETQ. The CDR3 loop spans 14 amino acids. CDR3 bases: TGCGCCAGCAGCTGGGGACAGGGCTTCTACGAGCAGTACTTC. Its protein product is CASSWGQGFYEQYF.

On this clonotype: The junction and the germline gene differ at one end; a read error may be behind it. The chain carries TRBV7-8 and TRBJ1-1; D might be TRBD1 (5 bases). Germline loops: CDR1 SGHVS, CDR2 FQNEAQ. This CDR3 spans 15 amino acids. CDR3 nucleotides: TGCGCCAGCAGCTTATGGGGCACTACGAACACTGAAGCTTTCTTT. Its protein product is CASSLWGTTNTEAFF.

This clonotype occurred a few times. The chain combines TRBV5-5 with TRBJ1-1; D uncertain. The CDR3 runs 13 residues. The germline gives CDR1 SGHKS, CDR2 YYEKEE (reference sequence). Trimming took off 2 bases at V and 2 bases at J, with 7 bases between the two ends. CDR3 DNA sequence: TGTGCCAGCAGCTTCAGAATAAACACTGAAGCTTTCTTT. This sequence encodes CASSFRINTEAFF. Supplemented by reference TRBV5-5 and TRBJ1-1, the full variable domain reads DAGVTQSPTHLIKTRGQQVTLRCSPISGHKSVSWYQQVLGQGPQFIFQYYEKEERGRGNFPDRFSARQFPNYSSELNVNALLLGDSALYLCASSFRINTEAFFGQGTRLTVV.